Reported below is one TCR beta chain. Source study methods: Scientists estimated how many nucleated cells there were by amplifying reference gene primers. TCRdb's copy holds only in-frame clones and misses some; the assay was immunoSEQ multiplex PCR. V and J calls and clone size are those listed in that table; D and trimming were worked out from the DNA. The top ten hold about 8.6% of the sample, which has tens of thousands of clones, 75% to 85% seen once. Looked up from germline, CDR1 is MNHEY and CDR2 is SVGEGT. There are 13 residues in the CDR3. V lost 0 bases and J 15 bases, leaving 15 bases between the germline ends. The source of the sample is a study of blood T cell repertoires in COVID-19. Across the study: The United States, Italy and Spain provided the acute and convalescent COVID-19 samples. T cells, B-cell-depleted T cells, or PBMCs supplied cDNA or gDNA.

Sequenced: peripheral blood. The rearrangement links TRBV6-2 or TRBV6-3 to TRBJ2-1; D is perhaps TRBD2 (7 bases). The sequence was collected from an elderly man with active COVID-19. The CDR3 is CASSYSGGGKGFF. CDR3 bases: TGTGCCAGCAGTTACTCGGGAGGGGGGAAGGGGTTCTTC.